This TCR beta chain was recovered during a study of shared clonotypes between healthy human individuals. The CDR3 length is 14 residues. Trimming took off 6 bases at V and 0 bases at J, with 12 bases between the two ends. The germline V gene has CDR1 MNHNY and CDR2 SVGAGI (reference sequence). Assay: immunoSEQ multiplex PCR; the TCRdb copy retains only in-frame clones and omits some. This table has fewer than 3 million clones, approximately 90% appearing once. The V call is TRBV6-6, the J call TRBJ2-7; D call uncertain. Input material: naive CD4+ T cells from PBMCs. Sample subset: CD45RA+ positively selected. The source of this sequence is a man aged 18-30 years in good health. Some clones in this sample may be carry-over from other donors' samples. CDR3 sequence: CASSPDFSSYEQYF. The CDR3 DNA follows: TGTGCCAGCAGCCCCGATTTCAGCTCCTACGAGCAGTACTTC.